This T cell receptor beta chain was captured in a study of T cells in Graves' hyperthyroidism and ophthalmopathy. Amplification targeted TCR beta CDR3 regions from RNA transcripts. TCR CDR3 regions were first amplified by RT-PCR with HTBI primers. TCRdb redid the calling of the multiplex PCR reads with MiXCR, one entry per CDR3 protein. Among around 690,000 distinct CDR3 sequences, around a sixth were seen once, and the ten largest hold 15% to 18%. Researchers defined stable Graves' hyperthyroidism as no ophthalmopathy progression within 18 months. The CDR3 has 15 amino acids. Germline-derived CDR1 and CDR2 are KGHDR and SFDVKD. Of note for this clonotype: What it recognizes is unknown. This may come from a read error, since a much larger clone is one base off.

Whole-study findings and limits: For ophthalmopathy, model prediction preceded onset by a median 6.5 months.

Sequencing was carried out using blood. The sequence derives from a man aged 50-60 years with Graves' hyperthyroidism. V usage is TRBV24-1 and J usage is TRBJ1-1; 8 nucleotides line up with TRBD1. The chain's CDR3 is CTTTDGQGTNTEAFF. CDR3 coding DNA: TGTACCACCACCGATGGACAGGGTACGAACACTGAAGCTTTCTTT.